This T cell receptor beta chain derives from a study of CD8 T cells in Susac syndrome. Broader study findings: An acknowledgment was made by the study that its TCR sequencing and HLA analysis involved relatively few individuals.

As to this clonotype: The antigen is unknown.

cDNA came from roughly 0.5 to 1 ug RNA primed by random hexamers. TCRdb re-analysed the immunoSEQ multiplex PCR reads in MiXCR, keeping a single row per CDR3 protein. In the table there are 100,000 to 150,000 distinct CDR3 sequences, about 95% of which are singletons. The CDR3 has 14 amino acids. V was shortened by 5 bases and J by 1 base, with 11 bases between the two germline ends. The germline V gene encodes CDR1 SEHNR and CDR2 FQNEAQ (reference sequence). Sequenced input: CD4+ T cells from PBMCs. The V and J genes are TRBV7-9 and TRBJ1-1, with D possibly being TRBD1 (6 bases). This receptor was taken from a human donor in good health. CDR3 sequence: CASSRGGQNTEAFF. The CDR3 nucleotides are TGTGCCAGCAGCCGGGGGGGGCAGAACACTGAAGCTTTCTTT. The full variable domain, with the rest looked up from reference TRBV7-9 and TRBJ1-1, is DTGVSQNPRHKITKRGQNVTFRCDPISEHNRLYWYRQTLGQGPEFLTYFQNEAQLEKSRLLSDRFSAERPKGSFSTLEIQRTEQGDSAMYLCASSRGGQNTEAFFGQGTRLTVV.